Shown below are 14 T cell receptor beta chains from a single sample sequenced in a study of identical twins (dated by TCRdb to about 2016). Preparation of the library involved 5' RACE. The sequencer was an Illumina HiSeq 2000. TCRdb trimmed the raw reads at Q25, called clones with MiXCR and kept productive beta chains. Rows are combined by CDR3 protein, so each entry shows the most common genes and DNA. For this sample there are 550,000 to 700,000 distinct CDR3 sequences; approximately 21% appear just once. 4.3% of the sample is held by the ten biggest clonotypes. This same sample was also taken into another study, of T cells expressing NK-cell markers.

The sample consisted of PBMCs. Receptors were obtained from a woman younger than 35 in good health.

This clonotype has just a few counts. The chain carries TRBV5-1 and TRBJ2-7; weak D call: TRBD1 (6 bases). The CDR3 contains 14 residues. The V gene's germline CDR1 is SGHRS and CDR2 YFSETQ. Trimming left V 3 bases short and J 1 base short, with 11 bases between. CDR3 sequence: CASSSVQGSYEQYF. The CDR3 DNA sequence: TGCGCCAGCAGCTCCGTACAGGGTTCCTACGAGCAGTACTTC.

This clonotype was seen a handful of times. The chain combines TRBV9 with TRBJ2-2, with 7 bases aligning to TRBD2. V lost 4 bases, J lost 3 bases, and 12 bases stayed unmatched. The germline gives CDR1 SGDLS, CDR2 YYNGEE. The CDR3 loop spans 17 amino acids. The DNA of the CDR3 is TGTGCCAGCAGCCCCCAAGTTAGGGCGGGGGACACCGGGGAGCTGTTTTTT. Translated: CASSPQVRAGDTGELFF.

This clonotype turned up a few times. This chain links TRBV7-3 with TRBJ2-7, with D maybe TRBD2 (5 bases). Germline lookup yields CDR1 SGHTA and CDR2 FQGTGA. CDR3 length: 15 residues. The V end lost 0 bases, the J end lost 2 bases, and 11 bases lay between the germline ends. The CDR3 coding sequence is TGTGCCAGCAGCTTAACTTTCGGGGTTGCCTACGAGCAGTACTTC. Translating gives CASSLTFGVAYEQYF.

The chain employs TRBV6-5 and TRBJ1-1; weak D call: TRBD1 (5 bases). Germline lookup yields CDR1 MNHEY and CDR2 SVGAGI. The CDR3 is made up of 17 amino acids. The V and J ends lost 0 bases and 1 base respectively, with 15 bases between them. Written as DNA, the CDR3 is TGTGCCAGCAGTTACTCACGTCTGGACACTGGGAACACTGAAGCTTTCTTT. Protein product: CASSYSRLDTGNTEAFF.

This clonotype was detected only a few times. V gene TRBV5-6 combines with J gene TRBJ2-5, with 9 bases aligning to TRBD1. The CDR3 contains 15 residues. Germline CDR1 SGHDT, CDR2 YYEEEE. Trimming removed 4 bases from V and 4 bases from J; junction bases left unmatched: 8. The CDR3 bases are TGTGCCAGCAGCACCACCGGGACAGGGCGAGAGACCCAGTACTTC. Its translation is CASSTTGTGRETQYF. The full variable domain, in which reference TRBV5-6 and TRBJ2-5 provide the parts outside the CDR3, is DAGVTQSPTHLIKTRGQQVTLRCSPKSGHDTVSWYQQALGQGPQFIFQYYEEEERQRGNFPDRFSGHQFPNYSSELNVNALLLGDSALYLCASSTTGTGRETQYFGPGTRLLVL.

The CDR3 nucleotides are TGTGCCAGCAGCGCGCGACTAGCTTTGAGCACAGATACGCAGTATTTT. As protein: CASSARLALSTDTQYF. The V and J genes are TRBV7-9 and TRBJ2-3, with 7 bases aligning to TRBD2. The V gene's germline CDR1 is SEHNR and CDR2 FQNEAQ (reference sequence). V gave up 5 bases and J gave up 0 bases; unmatched junction bases: 8. The CDR3 spans 16 residues.

This clonotype was counted only a few times. The genes are TRBV12-3 or TRBV12-4 and TRBJ2-1; D remains ambiguous. This CDR3 region has 13 residues. Trimming removed 3 bases at V and 8 bases at J, with 11 bases between. The CDR3 is CASSLVDWYEQFF. CDR3 coding DNA: TGTGCCAGCAGTTTGGTAGACTGGTATGAGCAGTTCTTC.

The chain recombines TRBV10-2 with TRBJ2-7; possibly TRBD1 or TRBD2 for D (5 bases each). CDR3 length equals 14 residues. The V gene's germline CDR1 is WSHSY and CDR2 SAAADI. V dropped 8 bases and J dropped 5 bases, with 19 bases sitting between them. The CDR3, as DNA: TGCGCCAGCCTGAGGGGAAGGGCAGTTCACGAGCAGTACTTC. This codes for CASLRGRAVHEQYF.

In its sample, this clonotype was seen a few times. No conserved phenylalanine or tryptophan is present at the end of the CDR3, so a read error is the likely explanation. The DNA is left out, because the CDR3 cannot be placed on it with certainty; the CDR3 is given as TCRdb lists it. This chain connects TRBV11-1 to TRBJ2-5; the table's D gene call, TRBD1, was not cross checked with the DNA. Germline CDR1 reads SGHAT; CDR2 reads FQDESV (reference sequence). The CDR3 is 11 amino acids in total, end residues counted. The chain's CDR3 is CASSSPGQPVL.

The chain is built from TRBV20-1 and TRBJ2-3, with D perhaps being TRBD1 or TRBD2 (6 bases each). Germline V gives CDR1 DFQATT, CDR2 SNEGSKA (reference sequence). The CDR3 is 12 amino acids. With 6 bases removed from V and 5 bases from J, the gap between germline ends came to 12 bases. The DNA for the CDR3 is TGCAGTGCCGCGAGGGGGGTAGATACGCAGTATTTT. It translates to CSAARGVDTQYF.

The V gene is TRBV15, the J gene TRBJ2-1, with D perhaps TRBD2 (5 bases). CDR1 and CDR2 from the germline V gene are LNHNV and YYDKDF (reference sequence). The CDR3 runs to 16 residues. V was cut by 3 bases and J by 4 bases, with 16 bases left in between. The CDR3 protein is CATSRGSGNGYNEQFF. In DNA, the CDR3 is TGTGCCACCAGCAGGGGGTCGGGGAACGGTTACAATGAGCAGTTCTTC.

The chain joins TRBV7-9 to TRBJ2-1, with 10 bases matching TRBD2. Germline CDR1 reads SEHNR; CDR2 reads FQNEAQ (reference sequence). Germline trimming cut 5 bases from V and 9 bases from J; bases unmatched to any gene: 7. The CDR3 has 14 amino acids. CDR3 DNA: TGTGCCAGCAGCGTAACTAGCGGGACGCCTGAGCAGTTCTTC. This translates into CASSVTSGTPEQFF.

This clonotype was seen only a few times. The chain couples TRBV25-1 to TRBJ2-1, with D perhaps matching TRBD1 or TRBD2 (6 bases each). The V end lost 7 bases, the J end lost 12 bases, and 19 bases lay between the germline ends. This CDR3 region has 13 residues. The germline V gene encodes CDR1 MGHDK and CDR2 SYGVNS. CDR3 DNA sequence: TGTGCCAGCATCAACCTGGGGGGCAGGACGCAGTTCTTC. Its translation: CASINLGGRTQFF.

This clonotype was seen only a few times. CDR3 nucleotide sequence: TGCGCCAGCAGCTTCGAGGGGAGGGGATCCGAGCAGTACTTC. Residues: CASSFEGRGSEQYF. The chain is built from TRBV5-1 and TRBJ2-7, with TRBD2 identical over 7 bases. Germline CDR1 reads SGHRS; CDR2 reads YFSETQ. With V trimmed by 2 bases and J by 6 bases, 8 bases remained unmatched. The CDR3 runs to 14 residues.